This T cell receptor (beta chain) was captured in a study of blood T cell repertoires in COVID-19. This clone was observed once. This same CDR3 is encoded by further DNA sequences in the sample. Germline V gene lookup returns CDR1 KGHSH and CDR2 LQKENI. V was shortened by 6 bases and J by 0 bases, with 12 bases between the two germline ends. This CDR3 comprises 14 residues. The method was immunoSEQ multiplex PCR; TCRdb's version includes in-frame clones alone and lacks a portion of them. The table records some 310,000 clones, about 90% of them present only once. The rearrangement joins TRBV18 to TRBJ2-7; D is possibly TRBD1 (6 bases). Sequenced material: peripheral blood. This TCR was sampled from a woman aged 25 to 39 with COVID-19, enrolled during active disease. The CDR3 nucleotides are TGTGCCAGCTCGCCAGAGGGGGACTCCTACGAGCAGTACTTC. Translating it yields CASSPEGDSYEQYF.